The clone carrying this T cell receptor beta chain shows up as medium-sized by frequency. Its matching antigen is unknown. This entry belongs to a study of CD8 T cells in cerebrospinal fluid in Alzheimer's disease. Study-wide background: Clonal expansion of CSF T cells was measured with plate-based and droplet-based single-cell sequencing. Study results and caveats: EBV-specific clones showed no enrichment in Alzheimer's patients and were not the top expanded clones.

Reprocessing the 10x single-cell sequencing reads, TCRdb reports a single entry for every CDR3 protein and omits DNA. This sample's clone table lists fewer than 650 distinct CDR3 sequences. No participant had an acute infectious disease, and all were physically fit. This clonotype was obtained from a human donor with Alzheimer's disease. Sequenced material: cerebrospinal fluid.

CDR3 residues: CAWSVDSSGNTIYF. The V call is TRBV30, the J call TRBJ1-3. Germline assignment: CDR1 GTSNPN and CDR2 SVGIG (reference sequence). CDR3 length: 14 residues.